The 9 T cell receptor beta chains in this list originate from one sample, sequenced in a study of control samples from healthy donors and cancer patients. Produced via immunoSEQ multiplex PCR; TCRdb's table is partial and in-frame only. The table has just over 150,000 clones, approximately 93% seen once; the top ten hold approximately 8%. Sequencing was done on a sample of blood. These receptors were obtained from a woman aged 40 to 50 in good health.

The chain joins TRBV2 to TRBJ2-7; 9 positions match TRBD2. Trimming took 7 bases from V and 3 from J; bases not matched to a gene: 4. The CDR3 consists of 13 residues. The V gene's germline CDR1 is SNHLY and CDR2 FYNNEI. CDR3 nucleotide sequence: TGTGCCAGCAAGGGGACTAGCTTCTACGAGCAGTACTTC. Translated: CASKGTSFYEQYF.

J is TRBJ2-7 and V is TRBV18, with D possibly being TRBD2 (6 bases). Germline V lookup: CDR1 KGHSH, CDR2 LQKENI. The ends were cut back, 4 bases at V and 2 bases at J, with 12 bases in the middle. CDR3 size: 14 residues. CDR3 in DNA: TGTGCCAGCTCACTGGCGGGGCCCCCCTACGAGCAGTACTTC. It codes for CASSLAGPPYEQYF. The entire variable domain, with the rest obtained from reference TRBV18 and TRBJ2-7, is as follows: NAGVMQNPRHLVRRRGQEARLRCSPMKGHSHVYWYRQLPEEGLKFMVYLQKENIIDESGMPKERFSAEFPKEGPSILRIQQVVRGDSAAYFCASSLAGPPYEQYFGPGTRLTVT.

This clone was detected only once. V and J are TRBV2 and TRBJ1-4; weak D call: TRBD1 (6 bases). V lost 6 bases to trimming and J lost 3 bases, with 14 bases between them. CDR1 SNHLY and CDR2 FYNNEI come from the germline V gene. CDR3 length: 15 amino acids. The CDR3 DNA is TGTGCCAGCAGACGCAGGGAGGGGGCTAATGAAAAACTGTTTTTT. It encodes CASRRREGANEKLFF. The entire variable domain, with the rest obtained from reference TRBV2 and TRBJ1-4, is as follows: EPEVTQTPSHQVTQMGQEVILRCVPISNHLYFYWYRQILGQKVEFLVSFYNNEISEKSEIFDDQFSVERPDGSNFTLKIRSTKLEDSAMYFCASRRREGANEKLFFGSGTQLSVL.

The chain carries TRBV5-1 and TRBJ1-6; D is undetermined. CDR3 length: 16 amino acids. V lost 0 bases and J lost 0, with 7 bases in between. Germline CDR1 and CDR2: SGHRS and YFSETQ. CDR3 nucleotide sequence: TGCGCCAGCAGCTTGGGAGGTAGCTCCTATAATTCACCCCTCCACTTT. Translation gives CASSLGGSSYNSPLHF.

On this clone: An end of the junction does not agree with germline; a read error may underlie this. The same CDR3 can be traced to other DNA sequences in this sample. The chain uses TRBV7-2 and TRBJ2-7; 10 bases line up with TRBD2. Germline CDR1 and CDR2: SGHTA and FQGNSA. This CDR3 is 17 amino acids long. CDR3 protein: CASSSDSPGLAYYEQYF. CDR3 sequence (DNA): TGTGCTAGCAGCTCAGACTCCCCGGGACTAGCGTACTACGAGCAGTACTTC.

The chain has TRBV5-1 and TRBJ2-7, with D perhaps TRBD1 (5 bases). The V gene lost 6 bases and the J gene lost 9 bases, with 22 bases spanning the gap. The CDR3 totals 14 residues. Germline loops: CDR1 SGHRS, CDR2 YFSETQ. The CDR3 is CASTKGQGIRGQYF. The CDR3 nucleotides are TGCGCCAGCACAAAAGGGCAGGGTATCCGCGGGCAGTACTTC. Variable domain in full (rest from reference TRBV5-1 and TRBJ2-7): KAGVTQTPRYLIKTRGQQVTLSCSPISGHRSVSWYQQTPGQGLQFLFEYFSETQRNKGNFPGRFSGRQFSNSRSEMNVSTLELGDSALYLCASTKGQGIRGQYFGPGTRLTVT.

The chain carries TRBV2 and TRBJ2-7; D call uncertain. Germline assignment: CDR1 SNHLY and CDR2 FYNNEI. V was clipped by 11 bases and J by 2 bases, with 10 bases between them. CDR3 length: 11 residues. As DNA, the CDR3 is TGTGCCGCCCTTAAGGCCTACGAGCAGTACTTC. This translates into CAALKAYEQYF.

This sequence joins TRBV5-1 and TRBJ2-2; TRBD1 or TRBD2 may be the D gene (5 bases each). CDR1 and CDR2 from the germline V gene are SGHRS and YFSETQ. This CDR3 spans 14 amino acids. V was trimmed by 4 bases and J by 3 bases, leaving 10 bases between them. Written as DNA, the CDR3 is TGCGCCAGCAGCGTGGGACCCGACACCGGGGAGCTGTTTTTT. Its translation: CASSVGPDTGELFF.

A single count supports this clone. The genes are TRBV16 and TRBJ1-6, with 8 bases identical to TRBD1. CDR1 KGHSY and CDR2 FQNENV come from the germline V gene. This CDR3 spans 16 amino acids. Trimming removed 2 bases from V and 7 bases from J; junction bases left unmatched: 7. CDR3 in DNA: TGTGCCAGCAGCCAAGGGGCGGCAGGGGGCAATTCACCCCTCCACTTT. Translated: CASSQGAAGGNSPLHF.